At least ten counts were recorded for the clone carrying this TCR beta chain. This specimen belongs to a study of chronic HIV infection and antiretroviral therapy. Trimming took 1 base from V and 0 from J, leaving 13 bases between them. The germline CDR1 and CDR2 sequences are DFQATT and SNEGSKA (reference sequence). The length of the CDR3 is 15 residues. A single record per CDR3 protein comes from TCRdb applying MiXCR to the 5' RACE reads. The repertoire holds more than 25,000 distinct CDR3 sequences, with about 8.6% as singletons. This chain joins TRBV20-1 and TRBJ2-7; TRBD2 is a possible D gene (5 bases). Sequences were obtained from peripheral blood. The receptor comes from an adult who had HIV and had not received antiretroviral therapy, or was an uninfected healthy control (not recorded which). CDR3 loop: CSARVPGKSSYEQYF. CDR3 DNA sequence: TGCAGTGCTAGAGTGCCGGGAAAGAGCTCCTACGAGCAGTACTTC.